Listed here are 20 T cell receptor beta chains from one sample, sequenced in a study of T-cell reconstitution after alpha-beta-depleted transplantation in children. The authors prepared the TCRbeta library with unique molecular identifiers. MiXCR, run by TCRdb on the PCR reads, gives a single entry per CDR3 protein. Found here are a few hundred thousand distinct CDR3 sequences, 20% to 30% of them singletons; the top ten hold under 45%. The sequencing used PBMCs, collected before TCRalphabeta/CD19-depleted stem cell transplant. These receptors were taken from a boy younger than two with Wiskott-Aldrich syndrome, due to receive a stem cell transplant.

The CDR3 loop is CASSLVTAGPNEQFF. The CDR3 bases are TGCGCCAGCAGCTTGGTTACAGCGGGGCCTAATGAGCAGTTCTTC. The V and J genes are TRBV5-1 and TRBJ2-1; 7 bases map to TRBD2. In germline, CDR1 is SGHRS, CDR2 YFSETQ. The CDR3 length is 15 residues. The V segment lost 0 bases and the J segment 7 bases; nucleotides outside the gene matches: 7.

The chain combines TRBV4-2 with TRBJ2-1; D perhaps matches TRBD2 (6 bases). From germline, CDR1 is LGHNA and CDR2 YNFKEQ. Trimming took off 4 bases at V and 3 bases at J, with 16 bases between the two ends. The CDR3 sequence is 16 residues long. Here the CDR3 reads CASSPDGTGSYNEQFF. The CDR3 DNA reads TGTGCCAGCAGCCCGGATGGGACTGGAAGCTACAATGAGCAGTTCTTC.

Here the CDR3 DNA reads TGTGCCAGCAGATCGGACAGGGGGCAAGAGACCCAGTACTTC. Protein: CASRSDRGQETQYF. This sequence joins TRBV7-9 and TRBJ2-5; 10 bases match TRBD1. CDR3 length: 14 residues. V shed 6 bases and J 2 bases; nucleotides not matched to a gene: 3. Germline V gives CDR1 SEHNR, CDR2 FQNEAQ (reference sequence).

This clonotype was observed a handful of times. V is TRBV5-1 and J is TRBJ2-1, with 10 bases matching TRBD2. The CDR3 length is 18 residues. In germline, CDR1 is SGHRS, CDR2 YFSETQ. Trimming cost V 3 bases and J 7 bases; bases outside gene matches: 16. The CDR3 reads CASSYLSGRGNKMNEQFF. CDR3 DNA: TGCGCCAGCAGCTACCTAAGCGGGAGGGGAAACAAAATGAATGAGCAGTTCTTC.

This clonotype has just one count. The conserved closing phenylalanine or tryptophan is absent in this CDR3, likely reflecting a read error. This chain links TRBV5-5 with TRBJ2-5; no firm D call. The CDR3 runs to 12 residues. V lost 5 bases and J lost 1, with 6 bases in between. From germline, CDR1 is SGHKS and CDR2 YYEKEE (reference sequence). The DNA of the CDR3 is TGTGCCAGCAGTCGGTCCCAAGAGACCCAGTACTAC. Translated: CASSRSQETQYY.

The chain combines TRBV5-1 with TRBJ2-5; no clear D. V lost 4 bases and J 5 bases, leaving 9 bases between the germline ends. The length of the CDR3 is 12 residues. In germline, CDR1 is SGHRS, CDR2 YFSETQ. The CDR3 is CASSPVGETQYF. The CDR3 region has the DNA TGCGCCAGCAGCCCTGTTGGGGAGACCCAGTACTTC. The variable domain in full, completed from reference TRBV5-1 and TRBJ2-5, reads KAGVTQTPRYLIKTRGQQVTLSCSPISGHRSVSWYQQTPGQGLQFLFEYFSETQRNKGNFPGRFSGRQFSNSRSEMNVSTLELGDSALYLCASSPVGETQYFGPGTRLLVL.

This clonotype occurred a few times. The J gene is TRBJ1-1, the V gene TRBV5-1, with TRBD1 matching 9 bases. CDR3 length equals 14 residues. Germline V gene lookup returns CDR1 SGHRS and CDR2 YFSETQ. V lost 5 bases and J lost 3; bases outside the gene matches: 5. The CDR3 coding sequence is TGCGCCAGCAGGACAGGGGGGTCGGACACTGAAGCTTTCTTT. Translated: CASRTGGSDTEAFF.

CDR3 nucleotides: TGTGCCAGCAGTCCAACCCTTCCAGGAAACTCCTACAATGAGCAGTTCTTC. Encoded protein: CASSPTLPGNSYNEQFF. The chain joins TRBV28 to TRBJ2-1; D call uncertain. The germline gives CDR1 MDHEN, CDR2 SYDVKM. The V end lost 5 bases, the J end lost 0 bases, and 17 bases lay between the germline ends. The CDR3 sequence is 17 residues long.

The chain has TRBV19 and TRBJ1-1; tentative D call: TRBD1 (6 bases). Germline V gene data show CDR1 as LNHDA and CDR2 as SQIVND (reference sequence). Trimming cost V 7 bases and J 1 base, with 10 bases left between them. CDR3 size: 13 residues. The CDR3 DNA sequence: TGTGCCAGTACGACAGGTCGGAACACTGAAGCTTTCTTT. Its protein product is CASTTGRNTEAFF.

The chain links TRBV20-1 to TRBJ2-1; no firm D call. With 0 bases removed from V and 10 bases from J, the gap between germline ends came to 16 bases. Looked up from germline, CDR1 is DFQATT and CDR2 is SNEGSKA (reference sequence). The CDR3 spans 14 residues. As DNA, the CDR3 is TGCAGTGCTAGAGATAATCCCCATCTGGGGGAGCAGTTCTTC. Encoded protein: CSARDNPHLGEQFF.

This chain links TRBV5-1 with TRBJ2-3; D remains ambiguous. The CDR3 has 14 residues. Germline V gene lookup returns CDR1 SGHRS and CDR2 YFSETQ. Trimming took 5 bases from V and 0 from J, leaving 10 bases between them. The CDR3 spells CASSSGRSTDTQYF. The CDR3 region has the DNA TGCGCCAGCAGTTCCGGGCGTAGCACAGATACGCAGTATTTT.

As DNA, the CDR3 is TGCGCCAGCAGCTGGGGGGACAGGGCCTACAATGAGCAGTTCTTC. Protein sequence: CASSWGDRAYNEQFF. V and J are TRBV5-1 and TRBJ2-1; TRBD1 aligns across 9 bases. The V and J ends lost 3 bases and 2 bases, in that order; junction bases with no gene match: 3. From germline, CDR1 is SGHRS and CDR2 YFSETQ. The CDR3 extends over 15 amino acids.

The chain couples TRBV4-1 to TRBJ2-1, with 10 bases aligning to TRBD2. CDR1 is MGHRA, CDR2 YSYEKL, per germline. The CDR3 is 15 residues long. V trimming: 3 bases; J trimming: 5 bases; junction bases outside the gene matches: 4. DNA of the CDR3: TGCGCCAGCAGCCAGCCCAGCGGGAGGGACAATGAGCAGTTCTTC. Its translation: CASSQPSGRDNEQFF.

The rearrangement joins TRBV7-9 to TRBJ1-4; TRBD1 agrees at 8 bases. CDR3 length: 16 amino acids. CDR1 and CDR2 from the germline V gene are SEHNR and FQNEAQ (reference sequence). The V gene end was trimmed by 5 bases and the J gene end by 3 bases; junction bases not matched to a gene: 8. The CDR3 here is CASSIPTGAPNEKLFF. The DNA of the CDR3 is TGTGCCAGCAGCATTCCGACAGGGGCACCTAATGAAAAACTGTTTTTT. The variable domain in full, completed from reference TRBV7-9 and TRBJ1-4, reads DTGVSQNPRHKITKRGQNVTFRCDPISEHNRLYWYRQTLGQGPEFLTYFQNEAQLEKSRLLSDRFSAERPKGSFSTLEIQRTEQGDSAMYLCASSIPTGAPNEKLFFGSGTQLSVL.

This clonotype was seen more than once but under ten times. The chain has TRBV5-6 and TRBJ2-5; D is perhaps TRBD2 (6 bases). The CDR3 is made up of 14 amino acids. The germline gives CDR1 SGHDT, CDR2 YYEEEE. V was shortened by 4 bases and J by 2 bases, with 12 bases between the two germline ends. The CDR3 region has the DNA TGTGCCAGCAGCGCGGGACTCCCGCAAGAGACCCAGTACTTC. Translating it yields CASSAGLPQETQYF.

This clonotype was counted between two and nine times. The CDR3 is CASSFWGGIYNEQFF. The CDR3 nucleotides are TGCGCCAGCAGCTTCTGGGGTGGGATCTACAATGAGCAGTTCTTC. The chain links TRBV5-1 to TRBJ2-1, with no clear D. This CDR3 is 15 amino acids long. The germline V gene encodes CDR1 SGHRS and CDR2 YFSETQ. The V end was cut by 2 bases, the J end by 3 bases, with 12 bases between.

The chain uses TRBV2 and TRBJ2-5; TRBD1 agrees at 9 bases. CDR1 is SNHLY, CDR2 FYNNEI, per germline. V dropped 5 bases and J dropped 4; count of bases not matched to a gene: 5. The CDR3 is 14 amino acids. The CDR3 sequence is CASSRQGVGETQYF. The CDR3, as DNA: TGTGCCAGCAGTCGACAGGGGGTTGGAGAGACCCAGTACTTC.

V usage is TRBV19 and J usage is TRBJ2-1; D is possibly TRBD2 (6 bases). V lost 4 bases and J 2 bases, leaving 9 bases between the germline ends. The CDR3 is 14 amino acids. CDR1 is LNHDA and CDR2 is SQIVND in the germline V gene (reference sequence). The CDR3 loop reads CASSSGNPYNEQFF. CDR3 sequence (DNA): TGTGCCAGTAGTAGCGGGAACCCCTACAATGAGCAGTTCTTC.

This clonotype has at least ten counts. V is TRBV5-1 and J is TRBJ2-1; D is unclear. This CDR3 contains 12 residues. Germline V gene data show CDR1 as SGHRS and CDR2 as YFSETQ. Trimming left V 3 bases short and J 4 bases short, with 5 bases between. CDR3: CASSSNYNEQFF. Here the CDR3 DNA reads TGCGCCAGCAGCTCAAATTACAATGAGCAGTTCTTC.

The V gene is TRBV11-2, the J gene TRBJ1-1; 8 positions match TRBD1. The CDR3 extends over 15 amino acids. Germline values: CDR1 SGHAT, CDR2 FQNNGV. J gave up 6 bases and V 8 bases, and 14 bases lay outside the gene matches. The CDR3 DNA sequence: TGTGCCAGCTCCTCGAACTCAGGGGGCTACGCTGAAGCTTTCTTT. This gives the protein CASSSNSGGYAEAFF.